What follows are 32 T cell receptor beta chains derived from one specimen sequenced in a study of blood T cell repertoires in COVID-19. Profiled with immunoSEQ multiplex PCR; TCRdb holds only in-frame clones, not every one. The table lists 110,000 to 150,000 clones, about three quarters of them singletons, with 1.5% to 2.5% in the top ten. Material for sequencing was peripheral blood. The receptor source for this set is a woman between 55 and 75 years old with acute or convalescent COVID-19.

As regards this clone: Distinct nucleotide sequences in the sample also encode this CDR3. The chain carries TRBV28 and TRBJ1-2; 7 nucleotides align to TRBD1. Germline assignment: CDR1 MDHEN and CDR2 SYDVKM. There are 14 residues in the CDR3. Trimming took 5 bases from V and 2 from J; bases not matched to a gene: 5. CDR3 sequence reads: CASSPPGQNYGYTF. CDR3 bases: TGTGCCAGCAGTCCTCCGGGACAGAACTATGGCTACACCTTC.

This clone was seen a handful of times. The chain links TRBV5-1 to TRBJ2-7; 9 nucleotides align to TRBD2. V lost 1 base and J lost 4; bases outside the gene matches: 9. Germline V lookup: CDR1 SGHRS, CDR2 YFSETQ. This CDR3 region has 16 residues. The CDR3 loop is CASSLSHISGSYEQYF. The DNA for the CDR3 is TGCGCCAGCAGCTTGTCCCATATTAGCGGGAGTTACGAGCAGTACTTC.

This clone has only a few counts. The genes are TRBV28 and TRBJ2-7; 11 nucleotides align to TRBD2. The CDR3 is 15 amino acids. V was clipped by 7 bases and J by 5 bases; unmatched bases: 10. Germline V gene lookup returns CDR1 MDHEN and CDR2 SYDVKM. The CDR3 loop reads CASTPTSGIVDEQYF. As DNA, the CDR3 is TGTGCCAGCACCCCGACTAGCGGGATCGTAGACGAGCAGTACTTC.

V gene TRBV5-4 combines with J gene TRBJ2-1; TRBD2 might be the D (6 bases). Trimming took 4 bases from V and 14 from J, leaving 16 bases between them. Germline-derived CDR1 and CDR2 are SGHNT and YYREEE (reference sequence). The CDR3 has 12 residues. CDR3 sequence reads: CASSPPGGTKFF. CDR3 bases: TGTGCCAGCAGCCCCCCGGGCGGGACGAAGTTCTTC.

V is TRBV30 and J is TRBJ2-7; D is possibly TRBD1 (5 bases). The germline V gene has CDR1 GTSNPN and CDR2 SVGIG (reference sequence). The V gene lost 5 bases and the J gene lost 3 bases, with 17 bases spanning the gap. CDR3 length: 14 amino acids. CDR3 amino acids: CAWEARVPYYEQYF. The CDR3 nucleotides are TGTGCCTGGGAAGCCAGGGTCCCCTACTACGAGCAGTACTTC.

The chain carries TRBV28 and TRBJ2-1, with 15 bases that match TRBD2. CDR1 is MDHEN, CDR2 SYDVKM, per germline. V shed 10 bases and J 3 bases; nucleotides not matched to a gene: 10. The CDR3 has 17 amino acids. The CDR3 coding sequence is TGTGCCAAGGGGACTAGCGGGAGGAAATGGCTCTACAATGAGCAGTTCTTC. Translation: CAKGTSGRKWLYNEQFF.

This rearrangement joins TRBV6-5 to TRBJ2-3, with 9 bases matching TRBD2. The trim removed 7 bases at V and 5 bases at J, leaving 1 base unmatched. CDR3 size: 12 residues. Germline-derived CDR1 and CDR2 are MNHEY and SVGAGI. CDR3 in DNA: TGTGCCAGCATAGCGGGAGTAGATACGCAGTATTTT. Protein: CASIAGVDTQYF.

This sequence joins TRBV28 and TRBJ2-7; no firm D call. This CDR3 is built from 12 residues. Trimming left V 1 base short and J 6 bases short, with 7 bases between. CDR1 MDHEN and CDR2 SYDVKM come from the germline V gene. CDR3 amino acids: CASSLYTGEQYF. As DNA, the CDR3 is TGTGCCAGCAGTTTATATACCGGCGAGCAGTACTTC.

The V gene is TRBV3-1 (or the pseudogene TRBV3-2), the J gene TRBJ1-1; D is perhaps TRBD1 (6 bases). Trimming took 3 bases from V and 10 from J, leaving 24 bases between them. This CDR3 spans 16 amino acids. CDR1 LGHDT and CDR2 YNNKEL come from the germline V gene (reference sequence). CDR3 DNA sequence: TGTGCCAGCAGCCAGGATCCAACAGGGCCGGCGATGGTAGCTTTCTTT. Amino acids: CASSQDPTGPAMVAFF.

This sequence joins TRBV7-9 and TRBJ2-7, with TRBD1 identical over 10 bases. The V and J ends lost 0 bases and 2 bases, in that order; junction bases with no gene match: 13. The CDR3 is 19 amino acids. Germline lookup yields CDR1 SEHNR and CDR2 FQNEAQ (reference sequence). The CDR3, as DNA: TGTGCCAGCAGCTTAGCCTGGTCCCGGGACAGGGGCCAAGCCTACGAGCAGTACTTC. Translation: CASSLAWSRDRGQAYEQYF.

V gene TRBV10-2 combines with J gene TRBJ2-2, with TRBD2 matching 10 bases. J was trimmed by 0 bases and V by 2 bases; bases with no gene match: 0. The germline V gene has CDR1 WSHSY and CDR2 SAAADI. The CDR3 is 16 amino acids. In nucleotides, the CDR3 is TGCGCCAGCAGTGAGACTAGCGGGGCGAACACCGGGGAGCTGTTTTTT. Residues: CASSETSGANTGELFF.

The genes are TRBV5-6 and TRBJ2-7; a weak D match, TRBD1 (6 bases). Between the trimmed V and J ends, which lost 3 bases and 6 bases, there was a span of 19 bases. From germline, CDR1 is SGHDT and CDR2 YYEEEE. The CDR3 covers 15 residues. CDR3 bases: TGTGCCAGCAGCTATCTAAACAGGGACCGGCTCGAGCAGTACTTC. Protein sequence: CASSYLNRDRLEQYF. The full variable domain, completed using reference TRBV5-6 and TRBJ2-7, is DAGVTQSPTHLIKTRGQQVTLRCSPKSGHDTVSWYQQALGQGPQFIFQYYEEEERQRGNFPDRFSGHQFPNYSSELNVNALLLGDSALYLCASSYLNRDRLEQYFGPGTRLTVT.

The V gene is TRBV5-1, the J gene TRBJ1-1, with D tentatively TRBD1 (6 bases). Germline values: CDR1 SGHRS, CDR2 YFSETQ. The CDR3 consists of 15 residues. The V and J ends lost 3 bases and 0 bases respectively, with 12 bases between them. The CDR3 is CASSWGTTLNTEAFF. Written as DNA, the CDR3 is TGCGCCAGCAGCTGGGGGACAACCTTGAACACTGAAGCTTTCTTT.

This clone was seen more than once but under ten times. The chain carries TRBV6-5 and TRBJ1-1, with 8 positions matching TRBD1. The trim removed 5 bases at V and 2 bases at J, leaving 7 bases unmatched. CDR1 is MNHEY and CDR2 is SVGAGI in the germline V gene. The CDR3 is 15 amino acids. CDR3 amino acids: CASSNGQGGNTEAFF. The CDR3 nucleotides read TGTGCCAGCAGTAATGGACAGGGAGGTAACACTGAAGCTTTCTTT.

The J gene is TRBJ2-3, the V gene TRBV28, with 12 bases matching TRBD2. The CDR3 loop spans 15 amino acids. Germline CDR1 reads MDHEN; CDR2 reads SYDVKM. Trimming at V came to 6 bases and at J to 1 base, leaving 2 bases not matched to a gene. Here the CDR3 reads CASSRLAGGTDTQYF. The CDR3 DNA reads as TGTGCCAGCAGCAGACTAGCGGGAGGCACAGATACGCAGTATTTT.

The chain is built from TRBV14 and TRBJ2-2; weak D call: TRBD1 (7 bases). The germline CDR1 and CDR2 sequences are SGHDN and FVKESK. This CDR3 comprises 14 residues. V lost 2 bases and J 4 bases, leaving 8 bases between the germline ends. The CDR3 DNA is TGTGCCAGCAGCCAACAGGGGGGCACCGGGGAGCTGTTTTTT. Translated, it gives CASSQQGGTGELFF.

The gene calls are TRBV28 and TRBJ1-2, with D possibly TRBD1 on 5 matching bases. The V end lost 4 bases, the J end lost 2 bases, and 8 bases lay between the germline ends. This CDR3 is 13 amino acids long. Germline CDR1 MDHEN, CDR2 SYDVKM. For the CDR3, the DNA is TGTGCCAGCAGTTCGGCAGGGAACTATGGCTACACCTTC. Protein sequence: CASSSAGNYGYTF.

V is TRBV18 and J is TRBJ1-2, with D possibly TRBD1 on 5 matching bases. The germline V gene has CDR1 KGHSH and CDR2 LQKENI. Deletions cut 6 bases from V and 5 bases from J, with 13 bases between. The CDR3 spans 13 residues. CDR3 bases: TGTGCCAGCTCCCTCGGGGGGGGGTATGGCTACACCTTC. Its protein product is CASSLGGGYGYTF. The full variable domain, completed using reference TRBV18 and TRBJ1-2, is NAGVMQNPRHLVRRRGQEARLRCSPMKGHSHVYWYRQLPEEGLKFMVYLQKENIIDESGMPKERFSAEFPKEGPSILRIQQVVRGDSAAYFCASSLGGGYGYTFGSGTRLTVV.

The chain links TRBV6-5 to TRBJ2-3; 9 nucleotides align to TRBD2. The V gene's germline CDR1 is MNHEY and CDR2 SVGAGI. V gave up 7 bases and J gave up 3 bases; unmatched junction bases: 8. This CDR3 contains 15 residues. CDR3 in amino acids: CASIRAGGVTDTQYF. Here the CDR3 DNA reads TGTGCCAGCATTAGGGCGGGGGGGGTAACAGATACGCAGTATTTT.

The chain recombines TRBV6-5 with TRBJ2-7; TRBD1 might be the D (6 bases). The CDR3 is 12 amino acids. The V end was cut by 6 bases, the J end by 4 bases, with 10 bases between. Germline assignment: CDR1 MNHEY and CDR2 SVGAGI. The CDR3 DNA follows: TGTGCCAGCAGCCGGACAGTTTACGAGCAGTACTTC. This encodes CASSRTVYEQYF.

In its sample, this clone was seen once. The rearrangement links TRBV5-4 to TRBJ1-1, with no clear D. Looked up from germline, CDR1 is SGHNT and CDR2 is YYREEE (reference sequence). V was cut by 4 bases and J by 4 bases, with 14 bases left in between. The CDR3 totals 14 residues. This chain's CDR3 is CASSPGMEATEAFF. CDR3 in DNA: TGTGCCAGCAGCCCCGGGATGGAAGCCACTGAAGCTTTCTTT.

This clone was recorded a few times. The chain is built from TRBV27 and TRBJ2-3, with D maybe TRBD2 (6 bases). The germline gives CDR1 MNHEY, CDR2 SMNVEV (reference sequence). The CDR3 is 15 residues long. V shed 5 bases and J shed 6 bases, with 18 bases lying between them. The DNA of the CDR3 is TGTGCCAGCAGTGGGAGGAGGACTCCGAGGGATACGCAGTATTTT. The encoded protein is CASSGRRTPRDTQYF.

This clone appeared once. The V gene is TRBV18, the J gene TRBJ1-3; weak D call: TRBD1 (5 bases). The germline V gene encodes CDR1 KGHSH and CDR2 LQKENI. The CDR3 contains 16 residues. The ends were cut back, 1 base at V and 8 bases at J, with 18 bases in the middle. Here the CDR3 DNA reads TGTGCCAGCTCACCACTCCCGACTGAAGGGGAAGACACCATATATTTT. Its protein product is CASSPLPTEGEDTIYF.

The V and J genes are TRBV5-5 and TRBJ1-2; D remains ambiguous. This CDR3 spans 13 amino acids. Trimming shortened V by 1 base and J by 8 bases, and 12 bases separated the two germline ends. The germline V gene has CDR1 SGHKS and CDR2 YYEKEE (reference sequence). CDR3 loop: CASSLRWESGYTF. For the CDR3, the DNA is TGTGCCAGCAGCTTGCGCTGGGAGTCCGGCTACACCTTC.

The chain employs TRBV5-1 and TRBJ2-1; 8 bases align to TRBD2. Germline CDR1 reads SGHRS; CDR2 reads YFSETQ. There are 11 residues in the CDR3. Germline trimming cut 5 bases from V and 9 bases from J; bases unmatched to any gene: 1. CDR3 nucleotides: TGCGCCAGCAGAGCGGGAGTTGAGCAGTTCTTC. This codes for CASRAGVEQFF.

The chain has TRBV6-5 and TRBJ1-5; D gene uncertain. The V and J ends lost 4 bases and 11 bases respectively, with 18 bases between them. Germline values: CDR1 MNHEY, CDR2 SVGAGI. The CDR3 spans 14 residues. CDR3 DNA: TGTGCCAGCAGTTGGAGGCCTGGGGAAGGGACCCAGCATTTT. This encodes CASSWRPGEGTQHF.

CDR3 sequence reads: CASSLEAGNYEQYF. The DNA of the CDR3 is TGTGCCAGCAGCTTAGAGGCGGGAAACTACGAGCAGTACTTC. The chain links TRBV7-7 to TRBJ2-7; maybe TRBD2 (6 bases). The ends were cut back, 1 base at V and 3 bases at J, with 10 bases in the middle. The germline CDR1 and CDR2 sequences are SSHAT and FNYEAQ (reference sequence). This CDR3 is 14 amino acids long.

The genes are TRBV7-2 and TRBJ2-7; 10 bases fit TRBD1. The CDR3 is made up of 15 amino acids. The V segment lost 7 bases and the J segment 7 bases; nucleotides outside the gene matches: 13. In germline, CDR1 is SGHTA, CDR2 FQGNSA. CDR3 nucleotides: TGTGCCAGCACCCCTGGAGACAGGGGGCCCACTGAGCAGTACTTC. Amino acid sequence: CASTPGDRGPTEQYF.

This chain connects TRBV6-2 or TRBV6-3 to TRBJ2-1; possible D gene TRBD1, 5 bases. CDR3 length: 14 amino acids. The V end was cut by 5 bases, the J end by 10 bases, with 18 bases between. CDR1 and CDR2 from the germline V gene are MNHEY and SVGEGT. This chain's CDR3 is CASSGAPRTGEQFF. The CDR3 DNA sequence: TGTGCCAGCAGTGGGGCTCCCCGGACGGGCGAGCAGTTCTTC.

This clone was seen only once. The chain recombines TRBV28 with TRBJ2-1; no reliable D call. Germline V gene data show CDR1 as MDHEN and CDR2 as SYDVKM. V was clipped by 3 bases and J by 0 bases, with 9 bases between them. This CDR3 has 15 residues. For the CDR3, the DNA is TGTGCCAGCAGTTTCTCTCCGGTCTCCTACAATGAGCAGTTCTTC. It specifies CASSFSPVSYNEQFF. The full variable domain, rest sourced from reference TRBV28 and TRBJ2-1, is DVKVTQSSRYLVKRTGEKVFLECVQDMDHENMFWYRQDPGLGLRLIYFSYDVKMKEKGDIPEGYSVSREKKERFSLILESASTNQTSMYLCASSFSPVSYNEQFFGPGTRLTVL.

This clone was found a few times. This chain links TRBV19 with TRBJ2-1; 10 positions match TRBD2. This CDR3 region has 15 residues. Losses at the gene ends were 2 bases for V and 7 bases for J; bases not matched to a gene: 5. Germline CDR1 is LNHDA and CDR2 is SQIVND (reference sequence). The CDR3 loop reads CASSISGRAFNEQFF. In nucleotides, the CDR3 is TGTGCCAGTAGTATAAGCGGGAGGGCCTTTAATGAGCAGTTCTTC.

The chain couples TRBV28 to TRBJ1-5; D is ambiguous. The CDR3 is 15 amino acids. Germline CDR1 is MDHEN and CDR2 is SYDVKM. The germline V and J ends were trimmed by 3 bases and 2 bases, with 11 bases remaining between them. CDR3: CASSFLVRGNQPQHF. As DNA, the CDR3 is TGTGCCAGCAGTTTTTTGGTGCGTGGCAATCAGCCCCAGCATTTT.